These 30 T cell receptor beta chains came from one sample sequenced in a study of cytomegalovirus exposure and HLA in healthy donors. The PCR made use of 60 Vbeta and 13 Jbeta primers. The protocol was immunoSEQ multiplex PCR, while the TCRdb copy is restricted to in-frame clones and leaves out a portion. In the table there are approximately 140,000 clones, over 70% of which are singletons. Sequencing used PBMCs. These receptors originate from a woman between 40 and 55 years old in good health and CMV-seropositive.

This rearrangement joins TRBV30 to TRBJ2-7; D perhaps matches TRBD1 (5 bases). V was shortened by 1 base and J by 9 bases, with 16 bases between the two germline ends. Germline V gene sequence: CDR1 GTSNPN, CDR2 SVGIG (reference sequence). This CDR3 is built from 13 residues. CDR3: CAWSATVRPGQYF. CDR3 nucleotide sequence: TGTGCCTGGAGTGCGACAGTACGTCCGGGGCAGTACTTC.

The chain combines TRBV2 with TRBJ2-7, with D hard to call. Germline-derived CDR1 and CDR2 are SNHLY and FYNNEI. The V end lost 5 bases, the J end lost 4 bases, and 9 bases lay between the germline ends. This CDR3 contains 12 residues. The CDR3 nucleotides read TGTGCCAGCAGTCCAGTTATATACGAGCAGTACTTC. This encodes CASSPVIYEQYF.

The chain is built from TRBV2 and TRBJ1-1, with 12 nucleotides matching TRBD1. This CDR3 comprises 12 residues. CDR1 is SNHLY, CDR2 FYNNEI, per germline. V was pared by 5 bases and J by 10 bases, with 2 bases of the junction left unmatched. CDR3 protein: CASSWDRGRAFF. The CDR3 nucleotides read TGTGCCAGCAGTTGGGACAGGGGGCGAGCTTTCTTT.

The chain is built from TRBV27 and TRBJ2-1; 11 bases are a match to TRBD2. The ends lost 5 bases at V and 9 bases at J; junction bases unmatched: 3. This CDR3 has 13 residues. Germline CDR1 and CDR2: MNHEY and SMNVEV (reference sequence). The CDR3 region is CASSPGTSGEQFF. The CDR3, as DNA: TGTGCCAGCAGTCCAGGGACTAGCGGTGAGCAGTTCTTC.

The chain recombines TRBV28 with TRBJ2-1; 7 bases map to TRBD1. The CDR3 length is 16 residues. With V trimmed by 5 bases and J by 0 bases, 7 bases remained unmatched. In germline, CDR1 is MDHEN, CDR2 SYDVKM. The chain's CDR3 is CASSPGQASSYNEQFF. The CDR3, as DNA: TGTGCCAGCAGTCCAGGACAGGCGAGCTCCTACAATGAGCAGTTCTTC.

This sequence joins TRBV23-1 and TRBJ1-3; a weak D match, TRBD1 (6 bases). TRBV23-1 is noted as an ORF with a role that remains uncertain. The CDR3 consists of 18 residues. V gave up 2 bases and J gave up 3 bases, with 20 bases separating them. The CDR3 DNA reads as TGCGCCAGCAGTCAACCCCCTTCAGGGGTTACCTGTGGAAACACCATATATTTT. Translation: CASSQPPSGVTCGNTIYF.

V is TRBV19 and J is TRBJ2-3; 8 bases map to TRBD2. V shed 5 bases and J 0 bases; nucleotides not matched to a gene: 10. The CDR3 totals 17 residues. Germline V gene lookup returns CDR1 LNHDA and CDR2 SQIVND (reference sequence). The CDR3 region is CASSPAASGLSTDTQYF. The CDR3 DNA sequence: TGTGCCAGTAGTCCTGCCGCTAGCGGGCTGAGCACAGATACGCAGTATTTT.

The V gene is TRBV19, the J gene TRBJ2-2, with TRBD2 matching over 11 bases. CDR3 length: 15 amino acids. Germline-derived CDR1 and CDR2 are LNHDA and SQIVND (reference sequence). V was clipped by 8 bases and J by 4 bases; unmatched bases: 6. The CDR3 DNA is TGTGCCAGTCAGACTAGCGGGGCGGGCACCGGGGAGCTGTTTTTT. It is translated as CASQTSGAGTGELFF.

The chain employs TRBV10-3 and TRBJ2-7; 9 bases map to TRBD1. Germline values: CDR1 ENHRY, CDR2 SYGVKD. This CDR3 has 15 residues. The V segment lost 2 bases and the J segment 4 bases; nucleotides outside the gene matches: 6. CDR3 nucleotide sequence: TGTGCCATCAGTGAGAAACCGGGACAGGGTTACGAGCAGTACTTC. It codes for CAISEKPGQGYEQYF.

The table lists this clone with a few counts. This chain joins TRBV5-4 and TRBJ2-7; 9 bases map to TRBD2. Looked up from germline, CDR1 is SGHNT and CDR2 is YYREEE (reference sequence). The CDR3 has 15 amino acids. The V segment lost 6 bases and the J segment 3 bases; nucleotides outside the gene matches: 10. The CDR3 region is CASTPGGTSIYEQYF. In DNA form, the CDR3 reads TGTGCCAGCACCCCAGGAGGGACTAGCATCTACGAGCAGTACTTC.

The chain links TRBV2 to TRBJ1-2, with TRBD1 as a possible D gene (6 bases). The CDR3 sequence is 14 residues long. V lost 7 bases and J lost 12, with 24 bases in between. CDR1 is SNHLY and CDR2 is FYNNEI in the germline V gene. In DNA form, the CDR3 reads TGTGCCAGCATTTTCGGACAGAGTTCTGCATCTGACACCTTC. Encoded protein: CASIFGQSSASDTF.

The chain uses TRBV27 and TRBJ1-2, with 9 bases identical to TRBD1. The CDR3 runs to 18 residues. Germline V lookup: CDR1 MNHEY, CDR2 SMNVEV (reference sequence). V shed 0 bases and J 3 bases; nucleotides not matched to a gene: 11. In nucleotides, the CDR3 is TGTGCCAGCAGTTTATCGTCCACAGGGGGCTCGGCAGACTATGGCTACACCTTC. Translated: CASSLSSTGGSADYGYTF.

The chain combines TRBV19 with TRBJ2-2, with D perhaps TRBD1 (6 bases). Germline-derived CDR1 and CDR2 are LNHDA and SQIVND (reference sequence). V lost 5 bases and J 3 bases, leaving 13 bases between the germline ends. The CDR3 is 15 residues long. In DNA, the CDR3 is TGTGCCAGTAGTGAACAGGGTCGGGACACCGGGGAGCTGTTTTTT. Residues: CASSEQGRDTGELFF.

The chain employs TRBV18 and TRBJ2-7; TRBD2 might be the D (6 bases). Trimming shortened V by 4 bases and J by 3 bases, and 13 bases separated the two germline ends. The CDR3 is made up of 14 amino acids. Germline lookup yields CDR1 KGHSH and CDR2 LQKENI. DNA for the CDR3: TGTGCCAGCTCACGAACGGGACTGATCTACGAGCAGTACTTC. Encoded protein: CASSRTGLIYEQYF.

The J gene is TRBJ1-3, the V gene TRBV7-9, with D uncertain. CDR1 and CDR2 from the germline V gene are SEHNR and FQNEAQ (reference sequence). V was trimmed by 10 bases and J by 0 bases, leaving 13 bases between them. The CDR3 loop spans 14 amino acids. CDR3 sequence reads: CATTLQSSGNTIYF. The CDR3 DNA sequence: TGTGCCACCACGCTACAGAGCTCTGGAAACACCATATATTTT. The whole variable domain, filled in from reference TRBV7-9 and TRBJ1-3, reads DTGVSQNPRHKITKRGQNVTFRCDPISEHNRLYWYRQTLGQGPEFLTYFQNEAQLEKSRLLSDRFSAERPKGSFSTLEIQRTEQGDSAMYLCATTLQSSGNTIYFGEGSWLTVV.

The J gene is TRBJ2-1, the V gene TRBV5-1; a possible D gene is TRBD1 (6 bases). V lost 0 bases and J 7 bases, leaving 14 bases between the germline ends. CDR3 length equals 15 residues. The germline V gene encodes CDR1 SGHRS and CDR2 YFSETQ. Written as DNA, the CDR3 is TGCGCCAGCAGCTTGGGGGGGCAGGGTATGAATGAGCAGTTCTTC. Encoded protein: CASSLGGQGMNEQFF. Supplemented by reference TRBV5-1 and TRBJ2-1, the full variable domain reads KAGVTQTPRYLIKTRGQQVTLSCSPISGHRSVSWYQQTPGQGLQFLFEYFSETQRNKGNFPGRFSGRQFSNSRSEMNVSTLELGDSALYLCASSLGGQGMNEQFFGPGTRLTVL.

The gene calls are TRBV9 and TRBJ2-7, with TRBD2 identical over 12 bases. The germline CDR1 and CDR2 sequences are SGDLS and YYNGEE. Trimming took 2 bases from V and 7 from J; bases not matched to a gene: 4. CDR3 length: 14 amino acids. The DNA of the CDR3 is TGTGCCAGCAGCGTCACTAGCGGGGGGTTGGAGCAGTACTTC. Translation: CASSVTSGGLEQYF.

V gene TRBV12-5 combines with J gene TRBJ1-2; D is unclear. Germline CDR1 and CDR2: LGHNT and FRNRAP. The CDR3 runs 13 residues. With 5 bases removed from V and 0 bases from J, the gap between germline ends came to 7 bases. The CDR3 loop is CASGVGTNYGYTF. The CDR3 DNA is TGTGCTAGTGGTGTGGGTACTAACTATGGCTACACCTTC.

A word on this clone: Germline and junction disagree at one end, which may indicate a read error. This rearrangement joins TRBV7-6 to TRBJ2-3; 9 bases are shared with TRBD1. The CDR3 spans 16 residues. The germline V gene has CDR1 SGHVS and CDR2 FNYEAQ. CDR3 DNA sequence: TGTGCCAGCAGCTCCACCTCGGGACAGGGTATCGGTTCTCCCGCTTTT. This translates into CASSSTSGQGIGSPAF.

The chain couples TRBV5-1 to TRBJ2-3; TRBD2 matches at 15 bases. Germline V gene data show CDR1 as SGHRS and CDR2 as YFSETQ. Trimming at V came to 5 bases and at J to 7 bases, leaving 14 bases not matched to a gene. This CDR3 has 18 amino acids. CDR3 bases: TGCGCCAGCAGTCCCACCTCTGGACTAGCGGGGGGGCAAAATACGCAGTATTTT. Residues: CASSPTSGLAGGQNTQYF.

CDR3: CASSLADGQGGGGYTF. The DNA of the CDR3 is TGTGCCAGCAGCTTGGCCGACGGACAGGGTGGGGGTGGCTACACCTTC. The rearrangement links TRBV5-4 to TRBJ1-2; TRBD1 matches 8 bases. Germline CDR1 is SGHNT and CDR2 is YYREEE (reference sequence). CDR3 length: 16 amino acids. V lost 0 bases, J lost 7 bases, and 11 bases stayed unmatched.

This sequence joins TRBV4-1 and TRBJ1-2; 9 nucleotides align to TRBD1. CDR1 and CDR2 (germline): MGHRA, YSYEKL. The ends lost 2 bases at V and 4 bases at J; junction bases unmatched: 5. The CDR3 totals 15 residues. The CDR3 sequence is CASSQFTGGIYGYTF. The CDR3 DNA is TGCGCCAGCAGCCAATTCACAGGGGGCATCTATGGCTACACCTTC.

The chain is built from TRBV29-1 and TRBJ2-1, with TRBD2 identical over 10 bases. The germline V gene has CDR1 SQVTM and CDR2 ANQGSEA. With 3 bases clipped from V and 10 bases from J, the junction kept 12 bases outside the gene matches. This CDR3 region has 15 residues. The DNA of the CDR3 is TGCAGCGTTGAGCTGGTAGCGGGGGGCCGGGGCGAGCAGTTCTTC. This gives the protein CSVELVAGGRGEQFF.

This clone was picked up one time. J is TRBJ2-7 and V is TRBV25-1, with D perhaps TRBD2 (5 bases). The CDR3 runs to 13 residues. CDR1 and CDR2 from the germline V gene are MGHDK and SYGVNS. V was shortened by 7 bases and J by 0 bases, with 10 bases between the two germline ends. The chain's CDR3 is CASKEGGSYEQYF. In DNA, the CDR3 is TGTGCCAGCAAAGAGGGCGGCTCCTACGAGCAGTACTTC.

V is TRBV20-1 and J is TRBJ2-7, with D possibly matching TRBD1 (5 bases). This CDR3 has 11 amino acids. Trimming pared 6 bases from V and 5 bases from J, leaving 11 bases between. Germline V gene sequence: CDR1 DFQATT, CDR2 SNEGSKA (reference sequence). For the CDR3, the DNA is TGCAGTGCCGCCCCAGGGAACGAGCAGTACTTC. Its translation is CSAAPGNEQYF.

This clone was observed a single time. The V gene is TRBV7-9, the J gene TRBJ1-3; D is undetermined. Germline-derived CDR1 and CDR2 are SEHNR and FQNEAQ (reference sequence). With 3 bases removed from V and 2 bases from J, the gap between germline ends came to 8 bases. CDR3 size: 14 residues. CDR3 bases: TGTGCCAGCAGCTTCCTGGCAACTGGAAACACCATATATTTT. As protein: CASSFLATGNTIYF.

The gene calls are TRBV5-1 and TRBJ1-2; TRBD1 agrees at 7 bases. The CDR3 extends over 14 amino acids. With V trimmed by 1 base and J by 6 bases, 6 bases remained unmatched. Germline CDR1 and CDR2: SGHRS and YFSETQ. CDR3 region: CASSLLTGLDGYTF. For the CDR3, the DNA is TGCGCCAGCAGCTTGTTGACAGGGTTGGATGGCTACACCTTC.

This clone has more than one count but fewer than ten. This chain uses TRBV9 with TRBJ1-1; possible D gene TRBD1, 5 bases. Germline CDR1 and CDR2: SGDLS and YYNGEE. V was clipped by 1 base and J by 4 bases, with 8 bases between them. CDR3 length equals 13 residues. The CDR3: CASSVQGSTEAFF. Written as DNA, the CDR3 is TGTGCCAGCAGCGTACAGGGAAGCACTGAAGCTTTCTTT.

This chain uses TRBV6-1 with TRBJ2-3; 7 bases are a match to TRBD2. Germline CDR1 reads MNHNS; CDR2 reads SASEGT. CDR3 length equals 20 residues. Losses at the gene ends were 2 bases for V and 3 bases for J; bases not matched to a gene: 20. The CDR3 sequence: CASSENRGGPLLSWTDTQYF. The CDR3 DNA is TGTGCCAGCAGTGAAAACCGCGGGGGACCTCTCCTAAGCTGGACAGATACGCAGTATTTT.

The genes are TRBV5-1 and TRBJ2-7; the D gene is possibly TRBD2 (6 bases). The germline V gene has CDR1 SGHRS and CDR2 YFSETQ. Trimming removed 3 bases at V and 5 bases at J, with 21 bases between. The CDR3 is 16 amino acids. Here the CDR3 DNA reads TGCGCCAGCAGCTGGCACCTGGAGGGACCTTCGCACGAGCAGTACTTC. This gives the protein CASSWHLEGPSHEQYF.